Sequencing of this T cell receptor beta chain was carried out in a study of monozygotic twins with inflammatory bowel disease. Each CDR3 protein gets one entry in TCRdb, which reprocessed the 5' RACE reads and gives no DNA. Seen in this sample are 420,000 or so distinct CDR3 sequences; the ten most common clones hold approximately 2.3%. This CDR3 region has 14 residues. Germline CDR1 KGHDR, CDR2 SFDVKD. The clonotype was recovered from a human donor with ulcerative colitis or Crohn's disease, or a healthy co-twin of an affected twin (not recorded which). The sample comprised blood. The chain carries TRBV24-1 and TRBJ2-2; TCRdb's D call, TRBD2, is unchecked because there is no DNA. Here the CDR3 reads CATKYPSRTGELFF.